These T cell receptor beta chains were read from a single sample in a study of regulatory T cells in long-lasting Graves disease. TCRdb passed the multiplex PCR reads through MiXCR, listing each CDR3 protein once. The sample includes approximately 350,000 distinct CDR3 sequences, approximately 12% of them seen just once. The same sample was also studied in work on T cells in Graves' hyperthyroidism and ophthalmopathy.

Sequencing was performed on peripheral blood mononuclear cells (PBMCs), taken at new diagnosis, from a patient treated with antithyroid drugs. The receptors shown here come from a woman aged 18-35 years with Graves disease. The CDR3 runs from the conserved cysteine through the conserved F or W. The D gene is left open where the match is weak. Only part of the rows carry a size: once, few, many, or a class if the clone is expanded.

NA,many,TRBJ1-2,TRBV5-1,TGCGCCAGCAGCCCCACCGCTACGGGGGTTGGCTACACCTTC,CASSPTATGVGYTF
NA,NA,TRBJ1-2,TRBV29-1,TGCAGCGTTGGGACAGTCTATGGCTACACCTTC,CSVGTVYGYTF
NA,few,TRBJ2-3,TRBV5-1,TGCGCCAGCAGCTTGAGTGGATCGGATACGCAGTATTTT,CASSLSGSDTQYF
NA,many,TRBJ2-3,TRBV6-2/TRBV6-3,TGTGCCAGCAGTTACGGGCAGGGTGGCGCAGATACGCAGTATTTT,CASSYGQGGADTQYF
NA,NA,TRBJ2-3,TRBV10-2,TGCGCCAGCAGTGAGTCGAGGGGGGCCGATACGCAGTATTTT,CASSESRGADTQYF
NA,many,TRBJ2-1,TRBV20-1,TGCAGTGCTTTCTACAATGAGCAGTTCTTC,CSAFYNEQFF
NA,few,TRBJ1-2,TRBV20-1,TGCAGTGCCCTAATATCCTATGGCTACACCTTC,CSALISYGYTF
NA,many,TRBJ1-4,TRBV12-3/TRBV12-4,TGTGCCAGCAGTTTTATCGGGGACCTGAATGAAAAACTGTTTTTT,CASSFIGDLNEKLFF
TRBD2,many,TRBJ2-1,TRBV7-3,TGTGCCAGCAGCTTGGGACTAGCGGGAGATGAGCAGTTCTTC,CASSLGLAGDEQFF
NA,few,TRBJ2-6,TRBV19,TGTGCCAGTAGTAGCCGGGGGGCACCCTACTCTGGGGCCAACGTCCTGACTTTC,CASSSRGAPYSGANVLTF
TRBD1,many,TRBJ2-7,TRBV30,TGTGCCTGGACCGGGACAGGGGGCCGATACTCCTACGAGCAGTACTTC,CAWTGTGGRYSYEQYF
TRBD2,NA,TRBJ2-7,TRBV6-2/TRBV6-3,TGTGCCAGCAGCTCCGGACTAGCGGGAGGGCTTGAGCAGTACTTC,CASSSGLAGGLEQYF
TRBD2,many,TRBJ2-1,TRBV2,TGTGCCAGCTCCCACGGGGGGGGCTGGGACAATGAGCAGTTCTTC,CASSHGGGWDNEQFF
TRBD1,NA,TRBJ1-1,TRBV9,TGTGCCAGCAGCAGGACAGGGAAAGAAGCTTTCTTT,CASSRTGKEAFF
TRBD2,many,TRBJ2-1,TRBV20-1,TGCAGTGCTAGAGCGGGAGGGCACGGGAATGAGCAGTTCTTC,CSARAGGHGNEQFF
NA,few,TRBJ1-6,TRBV10-1,TGCGCCAGACAAGGAAATTCACCCCTCCACTTT,CARQGNSPLHF
NA,many,TRBJ2-7,TRBV27,TGTGCCAGCAGTTACCAGGGTCGGGCCTACGAGCAGTACTTC,CASSYQGRAYEQYF
NA,few,TRBJ1-5,TRBV6-1,TGTGCCAGCACCCAACCCCGGGCAGGGGGCAATCAGCCCCAGCATTTT,CASTQPRAGGNQPQHF
NA,many,TRBJ2-7,TRBV20-1,TGCAGTGCTGATACCCGGGACATAGCCTACGAGCAGTACTTC,CSADTRDIAYEQYF
NA,many,TRBJ1-1,TRBV19,TGTGCCAGTAGTATGGACAGTGAAGCTTTCTTT,CASSMDSEAFF
NA,many,TRBJ2-7,TRBV7-9,TGTGCCAGCAGCTTAGCGCAGGGGACCGAGCAGTACTTC,CASSLAQGTEQYF
TRBD2,many,TRBJ2-1,TRBV30,TGTGCCTGGACTAGCGGGAACAATGAGCAGTTCTTC,CAWTSGNNEQFF
TRBD2,NA,TRBJ2-1,TRBV20-1,TGCAGTGCTTTGCAAGCTTGGACTAGCGGGTCTAACAATGAGCAGTTCTTC,CSALQAWTSGSNNEQFF
NA,many,TRBJ2-7,TRBV20-1,TGCAGTGCTAGAGATGAGAGGGGCTACGAGCAGTACTTC,CSARDERGYEQYF
NA,many,TRBJ2-1,TRBV11-3,TGTGCCAGCAGCTTATTTCAGGGCCGAGATGAGCAGTTCTTC,CASSLFQGRDEQFF
TRBD2,NA,TRBJ2-5,TRBV10-3,TGTGCCATCAGTGACCCCTCTGGGAGGGAGGGCCAAGAGACCCAGTACTTC,CAISDPSGREGQETQYF
NA,many,TRBJ1-1,TRBV19,TGTGCCAGTAGTAGGGACCGCAGGATGAACACTGAAGCTTTCTTT,CASSRDRRMNTEAFF
TRBD2,NA,TRBJ2-2,TRBV9,TGTGCCAGCAGCGCGGGGGGCACCGGGGAGCTGTTTTTT,CASSAGGTGELFF
NA,NA,TRBJ2-1,TRBV15,TGTGCCACCAGGAGGACTAACTACAACTACAATGAGCAGTTCTTC,CATRRTNYNYNEQFF
NA,many,TRBJ1-5,TRBV7-2,TGTGCCAGCAGCTTAGAATTAACGACAGCTTTTAGCAATCAGCCCCAGCATTTT,CASSLELTTAFSNQPQHF
NA,many,TRBJ1-1,TRBV5-1,TGCGCCAGCAGCTTGTCGAAGCACACTGAAGCTTTCTTT,CASSLSKHTEAFF
NA,many,TRBJ1-5,TRBV6-1,TGTGCCAGCAGAAAAGGGGGTCAGCCCCAGCATTTT,CASRKGGQPQHF
TRBD1,many,TRBJ2-2,TRBV15,TGTGCCACCAGCAGAGACAGGGGGCCCGGGGAGCTGTTTTTT,CATSRDRGPGELFF
NA,many,TRBJ1-5,TRBV7-3,TGTGCCAGCAGCTCCCGACAGCCCTCTTATAGCAATCAGCCCCAGCATTTT,CASSSRQPSYSNQPQHF
NA,few,TRBJ2-7,TRBV28,TGTGCCAGCAATCAAGGACAGTCCGGGCAGTACTTC,CASNQGQSGQYF
NA,few,TRBJ1-2,TRBV10-3,TGTGCCATCAGTGCGGAGGATTGGGGTGGCTACACCTTC,CAISAEDWGGYTF
NA,many,TRBJ2-1,TRBV11-2,TGTGCCAGCAGCTTCCCGGGGAGTGAGCAGTTCTTC,CASSFPGSEQFF
NA,many,TRBJ2-5,TRBV5-5,TGTGCCAGCAGCTTTATGCTGAGAGAGACCCAGTACTTC,CASSFMLRETQYF
TRBD1,NA,TRBJ2-7,TRBV7-2,TGTGCCAGCAGCTTAGTTGGGGACAGGGGATTTAGCGAGCAGTACTTC,CASSLVGDRGFSEQYF
TRBD2,many,TRBJ2-5,TRBV6-2/TRBV6-3,TGTGCCAGCAGTTATCGTCGGACTAGCGGGCGAGAGACCCAGTACTTC,CASSYRRTSGRETQYF
NA,many,TRBJ2-1,TRBV27,TGTGCCAGCAGTCCCCGTCTGTACAATGAGCAGTTCTTC,CASSPRLYNEQFF